Given below is one TCR beta chain in context. Clinical history reported by participants formed the basis on which cohorts were assigned. Recovery among Cohort 3 donors was established by two negative PCRs, clearance, or symptom resolution. This sample was included in a study of blood T cell repertoires in COVID-19. On the study more broadly: The origin of the acute and convalescent COVID-19 samples was the United States, Italy and Spain. The analysed material was cDNA or gDNA that came from T cells, B-cell-depleted T cells, or PBMCs.

Measured with immunoSEQ multiplex PCR; TCRdb has only the in-frame clones, and not every one. The table includes around 200,000 clones, more than 80% detected once. Trimming pared 0 bases from V and 6 bases from J, leaving 11 bases between. This CDR3 has 15 residues. Germline lookup yields CDR1 MGHRA and CDR2 YSYEKL. Sequenced: PBMCs or T cells enriched from blood (not recorded which). The chain employs TRBV4-1 and TRBJ2-2; the D is unclear. The clonotype originates from a man aged 35-49 years who had recovered from COVID-19. CDR3 residues: CASSQDKQAAGELFF. The CDR3 DNA reads as TGCGCCAGCAGCCAAGATAAGCAGGCCGCCGGGGAGCTGTTTTTT.